Each of the 26 T cell receptor beta chains below was sequenced from the same sample in a study of early T cells in non-severe SARS-CoV-2 infection. TCRdb reanalysed the 5' RACE reads using MiXCR and keeps one entry per CDR3 protein. Of 10,000 to 13,000 distinct CDR3 sequences listed, approximately 4.4% are singletons. The sample consisted of whole blood. The receptors shown here come from an adult who was a healthcare worker with PCR-confirmed SARS-CoV-2 infection or an uninfected control (not recorded which).

In this sample, this clonotype turned up many times. This chain connects TRBV2 to TRBJ2-3; 10 bases align to TRBD1. Germline values: CDR1 SNHLY, CDR2 FYNNEI. V shed 6 bases, J shed 1 base, and the junction held 13 bases outside the gene matches. This CDR3 comprises 18 residues. DNA for the CDR3: TGTGCCAGCAGCAGACCCGGGACAGGGGTTGGTGGCACAGATACGCAGTATTTT. Its translation is CASSRPGTGVGGTDTQYF.

This clonotype was detected many times. CDR3 in amino acids: CASSSSVYEQYF. The CDR3 DNA sequence: TGTGCCAGCAGTTCCTCAGTATACGAGCAGTACTTC. The V call is TRBV27, the J call TRBJ2-7; D uncertain. This CDR3 spans 12 amino acids. V was shortened by 4 bases and J by 4 bases, with 8 bases between the two germline ends. The germline V gene has CDR1 MNHEY and CDR2 SMNVEV (reference sequence).

This clonotype was counted many times. This sequence joins TRBV12-3 or TRBV12-4 and TRBJ1-2; D gene ambiguous. The CDR3 contains 13 residues. V dropped 3 bases and J dropped 7 bases, with 12 bases sitting between them. In DNA form, the CDR3 reads TGTGCCAGCAGTTTCCCAGGAGTCCTTGGCTACACCTTC. This gives the protein CASSFPGVLGYTF.

The V call is TRBV14, the J call TRBJ2-3; D ambiguous. The CDR3 sequence is 12 residues long. V lost 1 base, J lost 6 bases, and 5 bases lay in between. Germline CDR1 SGHDN, CDR2 FVKESK. Here the CDR3 reads CASSQVVDTQYF. The CDR3 DNA is TGTGCCAGCAGCCAAGTCGTCGATACGCAGTATTTT.

Sample share makes this clonotype medium-sized. J is TRBJ1-1 and V is TRBV6-4, with D hard to call. V was cut by 4 bases and J by 1 base, with 7 bases left in between. CDR1 and CDR2 from the germline V gene are MRHNA and SNTAGT. This CDR3 comprises 13 residues. In nucleotides, the CDR3 is TGTGCCAGCAGTGTCGAACCGAACACTGAAGCTTTCTTT. This translates into CASSVEPNTEAFF.

This clonotype was seen a few times. This chain joins TRBV10-3 and TRBJ2-1; either TRBD1 or TRBD2 may fit D (5 bases each). There are 15 residues in the CDR3. Germline V gives CDR1 ENHRY, CDR2 SYGVKD. V was shortened by 4 bases and J by 2 bases, with 12 bases between the two germline ends. The DNA of the CDR3 is TGTGCCATCAGTGCAGGGACCCTTACCTACAATGAGCAGTTCTTC. Amino acids: CAISAGTLTYNEQFF.

This clonotype was recorded many times. The chain recombines TRBV7-2 with TRBJ2-5, with D possibly being TRBD2 (7 bases). From germline, CDR1 is SGHTA and CDR2 FQGNSA. V was shortened by 8 bases and J by 4 bases, with 17 bases between the two germline ends. The CDR3 totals 14 residues. This CDR3 is CASRKGGAVETQYF. CDR3 nucleotides: TGTGCCAGCCGTAAAGGGGGGGCCGTAGAGACCCAGTACTTC.

This CDR3 reads CASSPRPGIQETQYF. The CDR3 DNA reads as TGTGCCAGCAGTCCGCGCCCGGGAATCCAAGAGACCCAGTACTTC. This rearrangement joins TRBV12-3 or TRBV12-4 to TRBJ2-5; maybe TRBD2 (5 bases). Trimming took off 5 bases at V and 1 base at J, with 14 bases between the two ends. The CDR3 has 15 amino acids.

The J gene is TRBJ1-1, the V gene TRBV12-3 or TRBV12-4, with 7 positions matching TRBD1. This CDR3 has 15 amino acids. Unmatched junction bases numbered 4, after V lost 3 bases and J lost 0 bases. Written as DNA, the CDR3 is TGTGCCAGCAGTTTCAGAGGGGGCCTGAACACTGAAGCTTTCTTT. As protein: CASSFRGGLNTEAFF.

This clonotype showed up just a few times. CDR3 residues: CASSPPDNTDTQYF. The CDR3 nucleotides read TGTGCCAGCAGCCCCCCGGACAACACAGATACGCAGTATTTT. The chain employs TRBV12-3 or TRBV12-4 and TRBJ2-3, with D maybe TRBD1 (5 bases). This CDR3 spans 14 amino acids. V was cut by 6 bases and J by 2 bases, with 12 bases left in between.

In its sample, this clonotype ranks as medium-sized (0.01 to 0.1%). V and J are TRBV12-3 or TRBV12-4 and TRBJ1-1; no definite D call. The CDR3 totals 14 residues. Trimming shortened V by 2 bases and J by 2 bases, and 9 bases separated the two germline ends. The CDR3, as DNA: TGTGCCAGCAGTTTATTGGCAGACAACACTGAAGCTTTCTTT. Translating gives CASSLLADNTEAFF.

This clonotype has at least ten counts. This rearrangement joins TRBV4-3 to TRBJ2-2; the D is unclear. CDR1 is LGHNA and CDR2 is YSLEER in the germline V gene. Trimming removed 0 bases at V and 4 bases at J, with 12 bases between. The length of the CDR3 is 16 residues. The CDR3 region is CASSQDLVVVTGELFF. DNA for the CDR3: TGCGCCAGCAGCCAAGATCTGGTCGTCGTCACCGGGGAGCTGTTTTTT.

In its sample, this clonotype was seen many times. The gene calls are TRBV11-3 and TRBJ2-3; 7 bases align to TRBD1. Germline lookup yields CDR1 SGHNT and CDR2 YENEEA. The CDR3 loop spans 15 amino acids. J lost 4 bases, V lost 1 base, and 5 bases had no gene match. CDR3 sequence reads: CASSLGPQGADTQYF. The CDR3 DNA reads as TGTGCCAGCAGCTTAGGCCCGCAGGGGGCAGATACGCAGTATTTT. Full variable domain (remainder filled in from reference TRBV11-3 and TRBJ2-3): EAGVVQSPRYKIIEKKQPVAFWCNPISGHNTLYWYLQNLGQGPELLIRYENEEAVDDSQLPKDRFSAERLKGVDSTLKIQPAELGDSAVYLCASSLGPQGADTQYFGPGTRLTVL.

This clonotype has a count of ten or more. The CDR3: CASSYPDRNTEAFF. CDR3 nucleotides: TGTGCCAGCAGTTACCCCGACAGAAACACTGAAGCTTTCTTT. V usage is TRBV6-5 and J usage is TRBJ1-1; D possibly corresponds to TRBD1 (5 bases). This CDR3 has 14 residues. Trimming pared 2 bases from V and 2 bases from J, leaving 9 bases between. Looked up from germline, CDR1 is MNHEY and CDR2 is SVGAGI.

This clonotype was counted ten times or more. The chain has TRBV4-2 and TRBJ2-1; 11 nucleotides agree with TRBD2. In germline, CDR1 is LGHNA, CDR2 YNFKEQ. V was pared by 3 bases and J by 5 bases, with 3 bases of the junction left unmatched. This CDR3 is 15 amino acids long. CDR3 DNA: TGTGCCAGCAGCCACTCGACTAGCGGGGACAATGAGCAGTTCTTC. It specifies CASSHSTSGDNEQFF.

This clonotype has at least ten counts. V gene TRBV5-1 combines with J gene TRBJ1-4; D ambiguous. Deletions cut 2 bases from V and 3 bases from J, with 11 bases between. CDR1 is SGHRS and CDR2 is YFSETQ in the germline V gene. The CDR3 runs to 15 residues. The CDR3 DNA reads as TGCGCCAGCAGCTTAGGCGATACGGCTAATGAAAAACTGTTTTTT. Encoded protein: CASSLGDTANEKLFF. Filled out from reference TRBV5-1 and TRBJ1-4, the complete variable domain reads KAGVTQTPRYLIKTRGQQVTLSCSPISGHRSVSWYQQTPGQGLQFLFEYFSETQRNKGNFPGRFSGRQFSNSRSEMNVSTLELGDSALYLCASSLGDTANEKLFFGSGTQLSVL.

The rearrangement links TRBV4-2 to TRBJ1-6; D is ambiguous. The CDR3 has 15 amino acids. Trimming pared 1 base from V and 11 bases from J, leaving 15 bases between. Per the germline V gene, CDR1 is LGHNA and CDR2 is YNFKEQ. The CDR3 spells CASSQGAGSSPPLHF. The CDR3 region has the DNA TGTGCCAGCAGCCAAGGGGCGGGGTCTTCCCCACCCCTCCACTTT.

This clonotype was observed a few times. The chain uses TRBV7-9 and TRBJ2-7; D uncertain. V lost 5 bases and J 3 bases, leaving 17 bases between the germline ends. The CDR3 is made up of 15 amino acids. Germline assignment: CDR1 SEHNR and CDR2 FQNEAQ (reference sequence). The CDR3 is CASSLDDRNGYEQYF. CDR3 bases: TGTGCCAGCAGCCTCGATGACCGGAACGGCTACGAGCAGTACTTC.

The CDR3 DNA is TGCGCCAGCAGCATGATACAGGGAACCGGGGAGCTGTTTTTT. Amino acid sequence: CASSMIQGTGELFF. This chain connects TRBV5-1 to TRBJ2-2, with D perhaps TRBD1 (6 bases). Germline CDR1 and CDR2: SGHRS and YFSETQ. V lost 4 bases and J 5 bases, leaving 12 bases between the germline ends. The CDR3 loop spans 14 amino acids.

This clonotype was recorded many times. V and J are TRBV11-3 and TRBJ1-1; D uncertain. V was shortened by 5 bases and J by 0 bases, with 10 bases between the two germline ends. Germline CDR1 SGHNT, CDR2 YENEEA. The CDR3 length is 14 residues. Written as DNA, the CDR3 is TGTGCCAGCAGCGTCTCGTCGGTGAACACTGAAGCTTTCTTT. Encoded protein: CASSVSSVNTEAFF. Together with reference TRBV11-3 and TRBJ1-1, the CDR3 gives the full variable domain: EAGVVQSPRYKIIEKKQPVAFWCNPISGHNTLYWYLQNLGQGPELLIRYENEEAVDDSQLPKDRFSAERLKGVDSTLKIQPAELGDSAVYLCASSVSSVNTEAFFGQGTRLTVV.

This clonotype was counted a few times. This sequence joins TRBV11-2 and TRBJ1-6, with 8 bases that match TRBD1. The CDR3 covers 14 residues. Germline CDR1 is SGHAT and CDR2 is FQNNGV. J was trimmed by 9 bases and V by 3 bases; bases with no gene match: 4. This CDR3 is CASSFSDRGSPLHF. CDR3 nucleotide sequence: TGTGCCAGCAGCTTCTCCGACAGGGGTTCACCCCTCCACTTT.

The chain combines TRBV7-9 with TRBJ1-4; 8 bases are a match to TRBD1. Germline V gives CDR1 SEHNR, CDR2 FQNEAQ (reference sequence). This CDR3 has 13 residues. With V trimmed by 4 bases and J by 8 bases, 3 bases remained unmatched. The DNA for the CDR3 is TGTGCCAGCAGCTGGACAGGGCGAGAAAAACTGTTTTTT. This gives the protein CASSWTGREKLFF. Together with reference TRBV7-9 and TRBJ1-4, the CDR3 gives the full variable domain: DTGVSQNPRHKITKRGQNVTFRCDPISEHNRLYWYRQTLGQGPEFLTYFQNEAQLEKSRLLSDRFSAERPKGSFSTLEIQRTEQGDSAMYLCASSWTGREKLFFGSGTQLSVL.

This clonotype was found many times. Written as DNA, the CDR3 is TGTGCCAGTAGTATTCGGGGACGGATCGAGGCTGGCTACACCTTC. This sequence encodes CASSIRGRIEAGYTF. V is TRBV19 and J is TRBJ1-2, with a tentative D call TRBD1 (5 bases). Germline CDR1 reads LNHDA; CDR2 reads SQIVND (reference sequence). Trimming took 3 bases from V and 7 from J, leaving 18 bases between them. This CDR3 is built from 15 residues.

At least ten counts were recorded for this clonotype. The chain employs TRBV10-3 and TRBJ2-3; D is uncertain. Germline values: CDR1 ENHRY, CDR2 SYGVKD. V lost 3 bases to trimming and J lost 3 bases, with 16 bases between them. CDR3 size: 16 residues. The chain's CDR3 is CAISDGLRPGTDTQYF. The CDR3 nucleotides read TGTGCCATCAGTGACGGGTTGAGGCCTGGGACAGATACGCAGTATTTT.

This clonotype was picked up many times. The V call is TRBV10-1, the J call TRBJ2-7; D possibly corresponds to TRBD2 (6 bases). V gave up 0 bases and J gave up 2 bases, with 14 bases separating them. This CDR3 contains 16 residues. Germline assignment: CDR1 WNHNN and CDR2 SYGVQD (reference sequence). CDR3 nucleotides: TGCGCCAGCAGTGAGTCGCGTGGGACTGCTACCTACGAGCAGTACTTC. Its translation is CASSESRGTATYEQYF.

The chain carries TRBV5-1 and TRBJ2-7; a weak D match, TRBD1 (5 bases). V gave up 4 bases and J gave up 0 bases, with 14 bases separating them. Germline V lookup: CDR1 SGHRS, CDR2 YFSETQ. This CDR3 has 15 residues. The CDR3, as DNA: TGCGCCAGCAGCATCAACAGACAGAGCTCCTACGAGCAGTACTTC. It is translated as CASSINRQSSYEQYF.